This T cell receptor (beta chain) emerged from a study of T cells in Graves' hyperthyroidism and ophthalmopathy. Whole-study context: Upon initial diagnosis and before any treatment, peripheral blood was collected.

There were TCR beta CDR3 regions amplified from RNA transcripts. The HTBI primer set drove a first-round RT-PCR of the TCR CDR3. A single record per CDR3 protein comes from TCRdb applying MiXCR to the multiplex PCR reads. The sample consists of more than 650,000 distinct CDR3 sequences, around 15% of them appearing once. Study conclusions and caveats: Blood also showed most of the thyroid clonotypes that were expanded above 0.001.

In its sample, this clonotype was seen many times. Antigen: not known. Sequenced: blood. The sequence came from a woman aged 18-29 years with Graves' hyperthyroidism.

CDR3 protein: CASSLFRTVDGYTF. The CDR3 bases are TGTGCCAGCAGCTTATTTCGAACTGTCGATGGCTACACCTTC. J is TRBJ1-2 and V is TRBV7-2, with D hard to call. This CDR3 has 14 amino acids. From germline, CDR1 is SGHTA and CDR2 FQGNSA. Trimming stripped 2 bases from V and 6 bases from J, with 13 bases between.